This paragraph covers one TCR beta chain sequence. The antigen remains unidentified. With 5 bases removed from V and 5 bases from J, the gap between germline ends came to 8 bases. The CDR3 runs 12 residues. Germline loops: CDR1 MNHEY, CDR2 SMNVEV (reference sequence). This sample was taken from a study of cytomegalovirus exposure and HLA in healthy donors. Study summary: About 180 million T cells yielded some 120 million unique TCR beta sequences in earlier analysis.

It was with 60 Vbeta and 13 Jbeta primers that the PCR ran. Some clones are missing from TCRdb's copy, which holds only in-frame ones; the method was immunoSEQ multiplex PCR. Among approximately 210,000 clones listed, 75% to 85% were seen once. Study-level points and caveats: Follow-up analysis later connected one missense variant in DCLRE1C with trimming of TCR beta V- and J-genes. Cytomegalovirus status was reportedly diagnosed by the classifier with high sensitivity and specificity.

This TCR was sampled from a male donor in good health and CMV-seropositive. Sequenced material: PBMCs. This chain links TRBV27 with TRBJ2-3; D remains unclear. CDR3 amino acids: CASSPSGDTQYF. The CDR3 DNA reads TGTGCCAGCAGTCCCTCAGGAGATACGCAGTATTTT.